This T cell receptor beta chain is from a study of CD8 T cells in Susac syndrome. The study's findings and limits: As acknowledged by the study, its TCR sequencing and HLA analysis included a relatively small number of individuals.

Germline CDR1 reads DFQATT; CDR2 reads SNEGSKA (reference sequence). With 6 bases clipped from V and 4 bases from J, the junction kept 14 bases outside the gene matches. The CDR3 is made up of 15 amino acids. Concerning this clonotype itself: Its antigen is currently unknown.

The RNA input was roughly 0.45 to 1 ug, and it was reverse transcribed with random hexamers. In TCRdb, the immunoSEQ multiplex PCR reads were re-called with MiXCR into one record per CDR3 protein. This sample yields about 180,000 distinct CDR3 sequences, of which 85% to 95% are seen a single time; 0.1% to 0.12% belongs to the top ten. High-throughput TCR beta sequencing covered peripheral CD8+ and CD4+ T cells. Definite or probable Susac syndrome was diagnosed using recently defined diagnostic criteria. In contrast to the negatively isolated CD8+ and CD4+ T cells, TEMRA cells were FACS-enriched. The sample taken for sequencing was CD4+ T cells from PBMCs. This clonotype was obtained from a human donor with Susac syndrome. The V gene is TRBV20-1, the J gene TRBJ2-7; 8 bases map to TRBD1. CDR3 sequence reads: CSAQKGGRGRYEQYF. In nucleotides, the CDR3 is TGCAGTGCCCAGAAGGGAGGCAGGGGGCGGTACGAGCAGTACTTC.